A selection of T cell receptor beta chains follows, all from one sample in a study of blood T cell repertoires in COVID-19. Repertoires were generated with immunoSEQ multiplex PCR, while TCRdb's copy carries only in-frame clones and drops some. The sample yields around 700,000 clones, 75% to 90% seen once. Sequencing was done on a sample of peripheral blood. All receptors derive from a woman aged 18-35 years with acute or convalescent COVID-19. The CDR3 runs from the conserved cysteine through the conserved F or W. A D gene is named only where the DNA matches it firmly. The size entry is marked missing in some rows and otherwise reads once, few, many or a size class.

TRBJ1-3 TRBV4-1 - - CASSQEAGFSGNTIYF TGCGCCAGCAGCCAAGAGGCAGGCTTCTCTGGAAACACCATATATTTT
TRBJ1-5 TRBV6-6 - TRBD1 CASSVQGARGNQPQHF TGTGCCAGCAGCGTCCAGGGGGCCAGGGGCAATCAGCCCCAGCATTTT
TRBJ2-7 TRBV13 - TRBD1 CASSYGQGPYEQYF TGTGCCAGCAGCTACGGACAGGGACCGTACGAGCAGTACTTC
TRBJ2-1 TRBV7-3 - TRBD1 CASSRWTGNEQFF TGTGCCAGCAGCCGATGGACAGGCAATGAGCAGTTCTTC
TRBJ1-1 TRBV5-1 - - CASSPGASYTEAFF TGCGCCAGCAGCCCAGGGGCCAGCTACACTGAAGCTTTCTTT
TRBJ2-1 TRBV3-1/TRBV3-2 - TRBD1 CASSHPPPWDRDRRYSYNEQFF TGTGCCAGCAGCCATCCCCCCCCGTGGGACAGGGACCGTCGATACAGCTACAATGAGCAGTTCTTC
TRBJ1-3 TRBV28 - - CASSATIGAAGNTIYF TGTGCCAGCAGTGCTACGATAGGGGCGGCCGGAAACACCATATATTTT
TRBJ1-5 TRBV2 - TRBD1 CASRLDREDQPQHF TGTGCCAGCAGATTGGACAGGGAGGATCAGCCCCAGCATTTT
TRBJ1-2 TRBV30 - TRBD1 CAWSEGQGVFGYGYTF TGTGCCTGGAGTGAGGGACAGGGAGTTTTTGGCTATGGCTACACCTTC
TRBJ2-7 TRBV7-2 - TRBD1 CASSLQTGIYEQYF TGTGCCAGCAGCTTACAGACAGGGATCTACGAGCAGTACTTC
TRBJ1-2 TRBV6-5 - - CASRFLVDGYTF TGTGCCAGCAGATTTTTAGTCGATGGCTACACCTTC
TRBJ2-3 TRBV25-1 - TRBD2 CASSFFRDYRDTQYF TGTGCCAGCAGTTTCTTCCGGGACTACCGAGATACGCAGTATTTT
TRBJ1-1 TRBV7-3 - - CASSATGSGTEAFF TGTGCCAGCAGCGCAACGGGGTCAGGCACTGAAGCTTTCTTT
TRBJ1-3 TRBV5-1 - - CASSLEARTGNTIYF TGCGCCAGCAGCTTGGAAGCGCGGACAGGAAACACCATATATTTT
TRBJ2-3 TRBV6-1 - - CASSAYLYRPAQGTQYF TGTGCCAGCAGTGCCTATTTATACAGGCCCGCACAGGGTACGCAGTATTTT
TRBJ1-1 TRBV4-2 - - CASSQDGKDRLNTEAFF TGTGCCAGCAGCCAAGATGGTAAGGACAGATTGAACACTGAAGCTTTCTTT
TRBJ2-5 TRBV19 - - CASSIGGDYQETQYF TGTGCCAGTAGTATAGGGGGGGACTACCAAGAGACCCAGTACTTC
TRBJ1-2 TRBV19 - TRBD1 CASRSAGTGLLVPYGYTF TGTGCCAGTCGCTCAGCCGGGACAGGGCTGCTGGTTCCCTATGGCTACACCTTC
TRBJ1-5 TRBV19 - - CASSIARYNQPQHF TGTGCCAGTAGTATAGCGAGATACAATCAGCCCCAGCATTTT
TRBJ1-1 TRBV19 - - CASSGAWTMNTEAFF TGTGCCAGTAGTGGGGCGTGGACCATGAACACTGAAGCTTTCTTT
TRBJ2-1 TRBV3-1/TRBV3-2 once TRBD1 CASSQEVGQGTNEQFF TGTGCCAGCAGCCAAGAAGTGGGACAGGGGACAAATGAGCAGTTCTTC
TRBJ1-2 TRBV28 - TRBD1 CASSLAGGDYGYTF TGTGCCAGCAGTTTAGCAGGGGGCGACTATGGCTACACCTTC
TRBJ1-6 TRBV6-2/TRBV6-3 - - CASSYSRREGLHNSPLHF TGTGCCAGCAGTTACTCCCGGCGGGAGGGCCTCCATAATTCACCCCTCCACTTT
TRBJ2-7 TRBV21-1 - - CASSKALRAQYF TGTGCCAGCAGCAAAGCGCTGAGGGCCCAGTACTTC
TRBJ2-7 TRBV12-3/TRBV12-4 - - CASSFSGKAEQYF TGTGCCAGCAGTTTCTCGGGGAAGGCTGAGCAGTACTTC
TRBJ1-1 TRBV9 - - CASSVVNSWVTEAFF TGTGCCAGCAGCGTAGTGAACAGTTGGGTAACTGAAGCTTTCTTT
TRBJ1-5 TRBV19 - TRBD1 CASSIRGDQPQHF TGTGCCAGTAGTATCAGGGGGGATCAGCCCCAGCATTTT